What follows are 12 T cell receptor beta chains derived from one specimen sequenced in a study of response to subunit inactivated influenza vaccine. Each CDR3 protein is one row after TCRdb ran MiXCR on the RT-PCR reads. The data contain 750,000 to 850,000 distinct CDR3 sequences, about 18% of them seen just once; the ten biggest clones take up about a tenth. Sequencing was performed on PBMCs from blood, taken about 5 days after vaccination. Receptor source: a man aged 45-65 years who received an inactivated influenza vaccine.

At least ten counts were recorded for this clonotype. This chain joins TRBV20-1 and TRBJ2-3; TRBD1 matches 7 bases. J lost 4 bases, V lost 6 bases, and 7 bases had no gene match. CDR1 is DFQATT, CDR2 SNEGSKA, per germline (reference sequence). This CDR3 is 13 amino acids long. For the CDR3, the DNA is TGCAGTGCCTCGCAAGGGGGCGCAGATACGCAGTATTTT. It translates to CSASQGGADTQYF.

The genes are TRBV5-5 and TRBJ1-1; D unresolved. Trimming left V 6 bases short and J 0 bases short, with 18 bases between. This CDR3 is built from 16 residues. Germline V gene sequence: CDR1 SGHKS, CDR2 YYEKEE (reference sequence). The CDR3 sequence is CASIIGGSFMNTEAFF. The CDR3 nucleotides are TGTGCCAGCATAATAGGAGGGTCGTTCATGAACACTGAAGCTTTCTTT.

This clonotype was seen a few times. The gene calls are TRBV12-3 or TRBV12-4 and TRBJ1-2; tentative D call: TRBD1 (5 bases). V was pared by 0 bases and J by 2 bases, with 10 bases between. This CDR3 has 15 residues. The CDR3 is CASSLAGEGNYGYTF. The DNA of the CDR3 is TGTGCCAGCAGTTTAGCGGGGGAGGGGAACTATGGCTACACCTTC.

The chain uses TRBV25-1 and TRBJ2-7, with 7 bases matching TRBD1. This CDR3 has 14 residues. V dropped 3 bases and J dropped 3; count of bases not matched to a gene: 5. CDR1 MGHDK and CDR2 SYGVNS come from the germline V gene. The CDR3 nucleotides read TGTGCCAGCAGTGAGGGACAGTACTACTACGAGCAGTACTTC. Protein: CASSEGQYYYEQYF.

This clonotype was detected ten times or more. The rearrangement uses TRBV27 and TRBJ1-2; TRBD1 is a possible D gene (6 bases). The CDR3 contains 14 residues. The V end was cut by 7 bases, the J end by 8 bases, with 20 bases between. Germline V lookup: CDR1 MNHEY, CDR2 SMNVEV (reference sequence). CDR3 sequence: CASTGRGRMSGYTF. The CDR3 DNA reads as TGTGCCAGCACCGGCAGGGGAAGGATGAGCGGCTACACCTTC.

This clonotype showed up just a few times. This chain links TRBV6-1 with TRBJ2-1, with TRBD2 matching 11 bases. In germline, CDR1 is MNHNS, CDR2 SASEGT. There are 18 residues in the CDR3. Germline trimming cut 6 bases from V and 7 bases from J; bases unmatched to any gene: 17. The CDR3 region is CASRPVLPTSGVMNEQFF. The CDR3, as DNA: TGTGCCAGCAGACCCGTGCTCCCGACTAGCGGGGTAATGAATGAGCAGTTCTTC.

V gene TRBV7-9 combines with J gene TRBJ2-2; 7 positions match TRBD1. The CDR3 is 15 amino acids. Germline lookup yields CDR1 SEHNR and CDR2 FQNEAQ (reference sequence). V trimming: 5 bases; J trimming: 4 bases; junction bases outside the gene matches: 7. The chain's CDR3 is CASSNLTGSTGELFF. The CDR3 nucleotides read TGTGCCAGCAGCAACCTGACAGGGAGCACCGGGGAGCTGTTTTTT.

The chain carries TRBV5-1 and TRBJ2-5, with D unresolved. This CDR3 is 18 amino acids long. The V end was cut by 0 bases, the J end by 1 base, with 19 bases between. Germline values: CDR1 SGHRS, CDR2 YFSETQ. The CDR3 nucleotides read TGCGCCAGCAGCTTGGGACTCGAGTCCCGCCCTAGCCAAGAGACCCAGTACTTC. It translates to CASSLGLESRPSQETQYF.

This chain links TRBV7-2 with TRBJ2-2; D is uncertain. V dropped 0 bases and J dropped 6 bases, with 8 bases sitting between them. CDR1 and CDR2 from the germline V gene are SGHTA and FQGNSA. The CDR3 covers 14 residues. CDR3 region: CASSLARAAGELFF. The CDR3 region has the DNA TGTGCCAGCAGCTTAGCTAGGGCAGCCGGGGAGCTGTTTTTT.

This clonotype has a count of ten or more. The chain recombines TRBV4-3 with TRBJ2-2; D unclear. The CDR3 consists of 14 residues. Germline V gene lookup returns CDR1 LGHNA and CDR2 YSLEER. Between the trimmed V and J ends, which lost 1 base and 0 bases, there was a span of 3 bases. CDR3 region: CASSQGSNTGELFF. The CDR3, as DNA: TGCGCCAGCAGCCAAGGTTCGAACACCGGGGAGCTGTTTTTT.

This clonotype was observed many times. The chain carries TRBV7-3 and TRBJ1-4; tentative D call: TRBD1 (6 bases). Germline values: CDR1 SGHTA, CDR2 FQGTGA. The CDR3 covers 13 residues. V lost 5 bases, J lost 7 bases, and 11 bases lay in between. CDR3 sequence (DNA): TGTGCCAGCAGCCCCCGAGGGGGTGAAAAACTGTTTTTT. It specifies CASSPRGGEKLFF. The variable domain in full, completed from reference TRBV7-3 and TRBJ1-4, reads GAGVSQTPSNKVTEKGKYVELRCDPISGHTALYWYRQSLGQGPEFLIYFQGTGAADDSGLPNDRFFAVRPEGSVSTLKIQRTERGDSAVYLCASSPRGGEKLFFGSGTQLSVL.

This clonotype was seen ten or more times. V gene TRBV20-1 combines with J gene TRBJ2-1; 11 bases align to TRBD2. The V and J ends lost 2 bases and 2 bases, in that order; junction bases with no gene match: 5. Germline CDR1 reads DFQATT; CDR2 reads SNEGSKA (reference sequence). The CDR3 runs 16 residues. This chain's CDR3 is CSARSTSGTTYNEQFF. For the CDR3, the DNA is TGCAGTGCTAGATCGACTAGCGGGACCACCTACAATGAGCAGTTCTTC.